The sequence of this TCR beta chain was determined in a study of control samples from healthy donors and cancer patients. Generated by immunoSEQ multiplex PCR, the TCRdb table keeps only in-frame clones and is missing some. The sample lists 100,000 to 150,000 clones, over 75% seen once, with 2.9% in the top ten. This CDR3 has 13 residues. Trimming cost V 5 bases and J 18 bases; bases outside gene matches: 13. CDR1 MDHEN and CDR2 SYDVKM come from the germline V gene. The sample consisted of blood. The origin of this receptor is a man aged 60 to 75 in good health. The V gene is TRBV28, the J gene TRBJ1-6, with TRBD1 matching over 7 bases. Written as DNA, the CDR3 is TGTGCCAGCAGTCCGCTAATGGGACAGAGTGGCCACTTT. Encoded protein: CASSPLMGQSGHF.